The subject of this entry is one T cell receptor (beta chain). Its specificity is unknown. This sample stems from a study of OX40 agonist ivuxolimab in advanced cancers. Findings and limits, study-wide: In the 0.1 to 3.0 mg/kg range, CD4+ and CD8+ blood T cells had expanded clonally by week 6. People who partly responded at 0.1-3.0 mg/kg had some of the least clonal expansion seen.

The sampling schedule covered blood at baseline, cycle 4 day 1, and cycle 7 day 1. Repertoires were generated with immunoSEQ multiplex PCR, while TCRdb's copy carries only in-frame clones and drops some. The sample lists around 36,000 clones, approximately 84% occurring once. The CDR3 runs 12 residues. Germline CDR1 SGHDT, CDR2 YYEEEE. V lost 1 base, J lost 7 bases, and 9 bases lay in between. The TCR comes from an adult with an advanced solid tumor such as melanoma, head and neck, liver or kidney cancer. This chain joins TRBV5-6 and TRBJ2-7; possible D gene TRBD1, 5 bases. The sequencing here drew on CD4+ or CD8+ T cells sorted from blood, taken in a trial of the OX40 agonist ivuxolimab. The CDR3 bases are TGTGCCAGCAGCTTGCAGGGCCCGGAGCAGTACTTC. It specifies CASSLQGPEQYF.